The present TCR beta chain was sequenced within a study of tumor and adjacent non-tumor tissue in lung cancer (dated by TCRdb to 2016 to 2018). Regarding the study in general: By cancer type, the cohort comprised under 15 adenocarcinoma patients, 2 squamous cell carcinoma patients and 1 small cell lung cancer patient. Using bulk TCRbeta repertoires from some 14 lung cancer patients, the study set lung tumor tissue side by side with matched distant non-tumor lung tissue. Sequencing produced more than 100,000,000 productive TCRbeta reads in total, an average of around 4.2 million reads per sample. For each patient, one tumor sample and one normal lung sample were taken, giving around 30 paired specimens that underwent TCRbeta CDR3 sequencing. Among the roughly 15 patients, ages ranged from roughly 30 to 85 years, some ten were men and 5 were women, and disease was TNM stage I to III.

Overall study outcomes, separate from this receptor: Younger patients had significantly higher TCR diversity, and higher tumor TCR diversity was associated with shorter overall and disease-free survival. In normal lung, the top 100 clones accounted for a significantly larger cumulative share of the repertoire than in tumor tissue. TCR diversity (inverse Simpson) was significantly higher in tumor than in normal lung tissue (roughly 430 vs 170, P = 0.0075, Mann-Whitney U test). The sequencing platform is not named in the methods, and unique molecular identifiers are not mentioned. Peripheral blood was not sequenced, so blood TCRbeta repertoires were not examined in the lung cancer patients of the study. The cohort had only around 14 patients, and the authors noted that larger samples and more detailed clinical data are needed.

Bulk unsorted tissue served as the source for RNA extraction, and RNA quality was assessed using a NanoDrop ND-1000 and an Agilent 2100. The normal lung samples consisted of distant non-tumor tissue collected more than 3 cm from the tumor edge. All donors had newly diagnosed lung cancer, had not received prior chemotherapy, and were admitted for thoracic surgery in China between August and November 2014. Patients with previous radiotherapy or chemotherapy, or with another concurrent cancer, were excluded from the study. Surgical tissue pieces of about 1-2.1 cm3 were preserved in RNAlater solution and stored at -80 °C until use. The sample holds one count of this clonotype. There is no known antigen for this receptor. Base qualities were left out, and no much larger clone turns up one base away. One read provides weak support. The library was made by multiplex PCR. These reads were obtained on an Illumina HiSeq 2500. TCRbeta libraries were built by three rounds of nested PCR using primers (Table S4), following protocols modified from ARM-PCR. Before sequencing, PCR products of 200-500 bp were excised from the gel and purified with the QIAquick gel extraction kit. Regarding the original processing steps: Reads were cleaned using Trimmomatic, were merged into complete CDR3 sequences using FLASH, and were assigned to V(D)J germline segments using MiTCR. Clonal diversity was calculated as the inverse Simpson's index using VDJtools. A read counted as productive if the sequence was in-frame and lacked a premature stop codon. TCRdb handled the public reads itself, with Q25 trimming in fastp and clone calling in MiXCR, and kept productive beta chains. Each entry is one CDR3 protein sequence, shown with its most common DNA and genes. The V and J calls were not made by the authors but by TCRdb's processing. The table for this sample lists roughly 74,000 distinct CDR3 sequences; 76% of them were counted only once. The ten largest clones capture 40% of the sample.

The junction shows trimming of 8 bases on V and 14 bases on J, and the gene matches do not reach 14 bases of it. Including cysteine and phenylalanine, the CDR3 has 13 amino acids. CDR3 DNA is the only sequence kept; it has 39 bases, read in frame from the first base. The germline V gene provides CDR1 MNHNS and CDR2 SASEGT. Material for sequencing was distant non-tumor lung tissue. Recombination joined TRBV6-1 with TRBJ1-2; the central 10 bases match TRBD1. The TCR was taken from a man between 65 and 80 years old with non-small cell lung cancer. In nucleotide form, the sequence is TGTGCCAGCTGTTCCGGGACAGGGGATGACTATACCTTC. It codes for CASCSGTGDDYTF.